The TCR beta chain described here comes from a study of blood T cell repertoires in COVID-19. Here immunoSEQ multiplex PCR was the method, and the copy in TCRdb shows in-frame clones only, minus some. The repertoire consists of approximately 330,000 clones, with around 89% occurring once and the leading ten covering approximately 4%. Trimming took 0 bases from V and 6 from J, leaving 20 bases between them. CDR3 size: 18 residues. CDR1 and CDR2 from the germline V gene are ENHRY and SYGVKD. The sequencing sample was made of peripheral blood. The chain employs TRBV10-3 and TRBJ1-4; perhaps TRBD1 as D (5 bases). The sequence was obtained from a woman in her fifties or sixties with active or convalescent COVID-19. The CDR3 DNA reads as TGTGCCATCAGTGAGTCCAGGCCCGACAACCTGGGGCATGAAAAACTGTTTTTT. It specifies CAISESRPDNLGHEKLFF.